These 6 T cell receptor beta chains were all obtained from the same sample, sequenced in a study of cytomegalovirus exposure and HLA in healthy donors. The PCR ran on 60 Vbeta and 13 Jbeta primers. Sequencing used immunoSEQ multiplex PCR; TCRdb keeps in-frame clones, though not all of them. The profile shows some 150,000 clones, 65% to 90% of them singletons. Sequenced input: PBMCs. These receptors were collected from a female donor in good health and CMV-seronegative.

The chain couples TRBV27 to TRBJ2-1; 9 bases agree with TRBD2. The V gene end was trimmed by 6 bases and the J gene end by 5 bases; junction bases not matched to a gene: 17. The CDR3 has 18 amino acids. Germline CDR1 MNHEY, CDR2 SMNVEV (reference sequence). CDR3 nucleotides: TGTGCCAGCAGCCTGACGCCGATAACCGGGACTAGCCACAATGAGCAGTTCTTC. Its protein product is CASSLTPITGTSHNEQFF.

The chain recombines TRBV9 with TRBJ1-2, with 8 bases identical to TRBD1. Germline CDR1 and CDR2: SGDLS and YYNGEE. The CDR3 consists of 15 residues. The J segment lost 4 bases and the V segment lost 4 bases, leaving 9 bases of the junction unmatched. The chain's CDR3 is CASSTGTGEAYGYTF. The CDR3, as DNA: TGTGCCAGCAGCACCGGGACAGGAGAAGCCTATGGCTACACCTTC.

This rearrangement joins TRBV29-1 to TRBJ2-3; no reliable D call. Germline CDR1 is SQVTM and CDR2 is ANQGSEA. The CDR3 is 16 amino acids. V was trimmed by 0 bases and J by 4 bases, leaving 17 bases between them. The CDR3 spells CSVEDPPYLSSDTQYF. As DNA, the CDR3 is TGCAGCGTTGAAGATCCGCCTTACCTATCGTCAGATACGCAGTATTTT.

The chain is built from TRBV25-1 and TRBJ2-1; D perhaps matches TRBD2 (5 bases). CDR1 is MGHDK and CDR2 is SYGVNS in the germline V gene. This CDR3 comprises 16 residues. V was cut by 5 bases and J by 2 bases, with 16 bases left in between. CDR3 DNA sequence: TGTGCCAGCAGTTTGAGAGGCGGGCAGACCTACAATGAGCAGTTCTTC. Amino acid sequence: CASSLRGGQTYNEQFF.

The V gene is TRBV2, the J gene TRBJ2-2; 14 bases are shared with TRBD2. V was pared by 0 bases and J by 2 bases, with 14 bases of the junction left unmatched. Germline V gene data show CDR1 as SNHLY and CDR2 as FYNNEI. The CDR3 runs 22 residues. The CDR3 here is CASSEAQWTSGRLLYNTGELFF. As DNA, the CDR3 is TGTGCCAGCAGTGAAGCGCAGTGGACTAGCGGGAGGCTACTCTATAACACCGGGGAGCTGTTTTTT.

The genes are TRBV28 and TRBJ2-7; 7 bases are a match to TRBD1. This CDR3 has 15 residues. Germline CDR1 and CDR2: MDHEN and SYDVKM. Unmatched junction bases numbered 9, after V lost 5 bases and J lost 2 bases. CDR3 DNA sequence: TGTGCCAGCAGTCCTCCAACAGGGGTCGCCTACGAGCAGTACTTC. It specifies CASSPPTGVAYEQYF.